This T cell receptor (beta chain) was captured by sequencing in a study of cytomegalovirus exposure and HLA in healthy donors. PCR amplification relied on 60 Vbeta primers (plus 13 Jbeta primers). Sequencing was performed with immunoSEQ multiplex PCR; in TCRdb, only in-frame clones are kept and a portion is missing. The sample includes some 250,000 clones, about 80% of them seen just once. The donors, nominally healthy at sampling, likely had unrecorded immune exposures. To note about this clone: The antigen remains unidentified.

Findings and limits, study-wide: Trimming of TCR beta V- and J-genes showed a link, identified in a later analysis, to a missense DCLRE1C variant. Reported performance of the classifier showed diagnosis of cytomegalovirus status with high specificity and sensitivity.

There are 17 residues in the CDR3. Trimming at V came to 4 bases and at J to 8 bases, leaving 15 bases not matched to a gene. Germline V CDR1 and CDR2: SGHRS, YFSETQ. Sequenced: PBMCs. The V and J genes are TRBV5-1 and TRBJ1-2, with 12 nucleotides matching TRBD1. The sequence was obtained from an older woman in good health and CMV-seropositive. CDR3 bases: TGCGCCAGCAGCCAAACCCCCGGGACAGGGGGCGGCGGCGGCTACACCTTC. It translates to CASSQTPGTGGGGGYTF.